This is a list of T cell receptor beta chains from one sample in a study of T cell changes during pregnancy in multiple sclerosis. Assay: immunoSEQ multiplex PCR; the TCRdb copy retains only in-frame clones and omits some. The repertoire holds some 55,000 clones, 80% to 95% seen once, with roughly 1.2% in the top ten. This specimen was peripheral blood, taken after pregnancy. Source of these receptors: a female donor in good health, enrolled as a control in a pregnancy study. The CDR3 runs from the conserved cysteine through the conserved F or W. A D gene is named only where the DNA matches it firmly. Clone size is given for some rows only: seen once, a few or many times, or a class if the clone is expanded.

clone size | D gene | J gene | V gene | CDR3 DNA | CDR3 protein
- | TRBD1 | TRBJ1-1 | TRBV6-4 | TGTGCCAGCAGTCCTTCCGGACAGGGCAACACTGAAGCTTTCTTT | CASSPSGQGNTEAFF
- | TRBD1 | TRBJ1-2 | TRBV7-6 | TGTGCCAGCAGCATCGAAACAGGGGGCGGCTACACCTTC | CASSIETGGGYTF
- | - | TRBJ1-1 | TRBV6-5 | TGTGCCAGCAGTTCACGGGGACTCGAAGCTTTCTTT | CASSSRGLEAFF
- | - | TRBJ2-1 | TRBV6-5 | TGTGCCAGCAGGAAACAGGGTTTGAATGAGCAGTTCTTC | CASRKQGLNEQFF
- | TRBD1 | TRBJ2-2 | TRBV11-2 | TGTGCCAGCAGCTTCGAGGGACAGGGGGTATTCGGGGAGCTGTTTTTT | CASSFEGQGVFGELFF
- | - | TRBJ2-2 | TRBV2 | TGTGCCAGCAGTTACGGGGTGACCACCGGGGAGCTGTTTTTT | CASSYGVTTGELFF
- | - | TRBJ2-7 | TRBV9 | TGTGCCAGCAGCGATAACAGAAGGACAGCGTCCTACGAGCAGTACTTC | CASSDNRRTASYEQYF
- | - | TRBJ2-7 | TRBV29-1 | TGCAGCGTTGAAGTAGGACACCCCTACGAGCAGTACTTC | CSVEVGHPYEQYF
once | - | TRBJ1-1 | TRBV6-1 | TGTGCCAGCAGTGAATTGCGCGGGACTGAAGCTTTCTTT | CASSELRGTEAFF
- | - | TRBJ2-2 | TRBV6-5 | TGTGCCAGCAGTTACCCAGGGTGGAAGACCGGGGAGCTGTTTTTT | CASSYPGWKTGELFF
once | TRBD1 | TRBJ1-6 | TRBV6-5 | TGTGCCAGCAGTTCCACCCTGACAGGGGGAAATTCACCCCTCCACTTT | CASSSTLTGGNSPLHF
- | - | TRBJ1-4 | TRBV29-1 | TGCAGCGTTGAACCAGAAAATGAAAAACTGTTTTTT | CSVEPENEKLFF
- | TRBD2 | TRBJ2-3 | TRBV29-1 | TGCAGCGTTGAAGACAGGGAGGGTGCTCCAGATACGCAGTATTTT | CSVEDREGAPDTQYF
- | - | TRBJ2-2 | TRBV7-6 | TGTGCCAGCAGCTTCTACACCGGGGAGCTGTTTTTT | CASSFYTGELFF
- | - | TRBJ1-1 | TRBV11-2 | TGTGCCAGCAGCCGGGAGACAGCCCCGGAGGCTTTCTTT | CASSRETAPEAFF
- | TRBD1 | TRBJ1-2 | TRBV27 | TGTGCCAGCAGTCGGGGACAGGGGAAGGCTAACTATGGCTACACCTTC | CASSRGQGKANYGYTF
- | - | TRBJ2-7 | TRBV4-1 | TGCGCCAGCAGCCCCGAGTTTCGAAGGCAGGGGCACGAGCAGTACTTC | CASSPEFRRQGHEQYF
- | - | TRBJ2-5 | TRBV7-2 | TGTGCCAGCAGCTTAGTTGTCCAGGGAGGCCAAGAGACCCAGTACTTC | CASSLVVQGGQETQYF
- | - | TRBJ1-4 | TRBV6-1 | TGTGCCAGCTCGGTGCAGGGCAATGAAAAACTGTTTTTT | CASSVQGNEKLFF
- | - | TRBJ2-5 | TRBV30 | TGTGCCTGGAGTGCCACAGGGTCGGAGACCCAGTACTTC | CAWSATGSETQYF
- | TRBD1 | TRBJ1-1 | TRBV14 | TGTGCCAGCAGCCTACAGGGGGTTCGCACTGAAGCTTTCTTT | CASSLQGVRTEAFF
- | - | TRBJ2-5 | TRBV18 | TGTGCCAGCTCACCTCAGCAAGAGACCCAGTACTTC | CASSPQQETQYF
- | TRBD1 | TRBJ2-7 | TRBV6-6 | TGTGCCAGCAGTTTCAGGGGGTGGCTCGGCGAGCAGTACTTC | CASSFRGWLGEQYF
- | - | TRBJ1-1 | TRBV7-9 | TGTGCCAGCAGCAACCCTCCGACAGGCCCAAACACTGAAGCTTTCTTT | CASSNPPTGPNTEAFF
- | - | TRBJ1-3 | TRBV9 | TGTGCCAGCAGCGTAGACGCGTGGAACACCATATATTTT | CASSVDAWNTIYF
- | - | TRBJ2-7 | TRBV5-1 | TGCGCCAGCAGCCCGGACACCGGATCCTACGAGCAGTACTTC | CASSPDTGSYEQYF
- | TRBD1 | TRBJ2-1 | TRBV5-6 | TGTGCCAGCAGCATACTACAGGGGATCGGTGAGCAGTTCTTC | CASSILQGIGEQFF
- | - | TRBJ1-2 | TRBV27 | TGTGCCAGCAGTTTAGTCCCGTCGTATGGCTACACCTTC | CASSLVPSYGYTF
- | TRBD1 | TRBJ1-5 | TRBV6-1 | TGTGCCAGCAGTGCCTTGGACAGGGCGGTTGGCAATCAGCCCCAGCATTTT | CASSALDRAVGNQPQHF